Given below is one T cell receptor beta chain in context. This entry belongs to a study of preoperative IRX-2 immunotherapy in early breast cancer. The treatment is: preoperative locoregional IRX-2 cytokine immunotherapy. Samples came from a phase Ib trial of preoperative locoregional IRX-2 cytokine immunotherapy. V gave up 0 bases and J gave up 3 bases, with 9 bases separating them. The length of the CDR3 is 15 residues. Germline values: CDR1 LNHDA, CDR2 SQIVND (reference sequence). Measured with immunoSEQ multiplex PCR; TCRdb has only the in-frame clones, and not every one. The table lists 3,500 or so clones, about 71% of them singletons.

Sequenced material: tumor tissue, taken after IRX-2 immunotherapy. The TCR sequence derives from a human donor with breast cancer. This chain uses TRBV19 with TRBJ2-1; D not certain. CDR3 loop: CASSIEGGDYNEQFF. CDR3 DNA sequence: TGTGCCAGTAGTATAGAAGGCGGAGACTACAATGAGCAGTTCTTC.